Following are 16 T cell receptor beta chains from one sample sequenced in a study of Tregs in tolerant kidney transplant recipients (dated by TCRdb to about 2019). Sample time point, as interpreted from the label and publication: blood sample drawn before combined kidney and bone marrow transplant. Libraries were built with the immunoSEQ multiplex PCR assay. The table comes from immuneACCESS by way of TCRdb, which keeps in-frame sequences with V and J called. Part of the clones is missing from these tables; in studies checked, under half for an unresolved V gene and the rest for unknown reasons. The table held for this sample gives about 48,000 clones. The ten largest clones add up to around 0.8% of the sample. The input for sequencing was CD4+ T cells from blood, taken before the transplant. Source of these receptors: a human donor who received a combined kidney and bone marrow transplant.

In regard to this clone: The read is 3 residues too short to cover the CDR3 end, so that end is filled in from the germline J gene. This rearrangement joins TRBV29-1 to TRBJ1-2; tentatively, D is TRBD1 (5 bases). Germline lookup yields CDR1 SQVTM and CDR2 ANQGSEA. Trimming pared 7 bases from V and 6 bases from J, leaving 12 bases between. The CDR3 totals 11 residues. CDR3 residues: CSGLGGDGYTF. The sequenced part of the CDR3 DNA is TGCAGCGGATTAGGAGGGGATGGC.

With respect to this clone: From the germline J gene comes the end of the CDR3, since the read stops 3 residues before it. The rearrangement joins TRBV20-1 to TRBJ2-1, with 8 bases fitting TRBD1. The germline V gene encodes CDR1 DFQATT and CDR2 SNEGSKA (reference sequence). CDR3 length equals 15 residues. With 1 base clipped from V and 6 bases from J, the junction kept 8 bases outside the gene matches. The DNA read from the CDR3 is TGCAGTGCTAGAGGACAGGGGATATTGGTCAATGAG. Translation: CSARGQGILVNE. The entire CDR3 protein reads CSARGQGILVNEQFF.

Concerning this clone: The read ends 3 residues shy of where the CDR3 ends; the end is completed using the germline J gene. The chain combines TRBV7-8 with TRBJ2-3; no definite D call. Trimming took off 5 bases at V and 5 bases at J, with 8 bases between the two ends. Germline V gene data show CDR1 as SGHVS and CDR2 as FQNEAQ. This CDR3 has 12 amino acids. Incomplete CDR3 DNA: TGTGCCAGCAGCACGCAGATAGATACG. Translated: CASSTQIDT. The CDR3 in full is CASSTQIDTQYF.

On this clone itself: The read ends 3 residues before the CDR3 terminus; that terminus is restored from the germline J gene. The V gene is TRBV19, the J gene TRBJ2-5; maybe TRBD1 (6 bases). The length of the CDR3 is 13 residues. V was cut by 7 bases and J by 4 bases, with 13 bases left in between. CDR1 and CDR2 from the germline V gene are LNHDA and SQIVND (reference sequence). CDR3 DNA, as far as it was read: TGTGCCAGTAAGGCTCAGGGGAGAGAGACC. The encoded protein is CASKAQGRET. The full CDR3 reads CASKAQGRETQYF.

With regard to this clone: Coverage ceases 3 residues before the CDR3 finishes, and the germline J gene fills in the end. This sequence joins TRBV20-1 and TRBJ1-2; possibly TRBD1 for D (5 bases). V shed 0 bases and J shed 5 bases, with 10 bases lying between them. This CDR3 has 13 amino acids. Germline CDR1 and CDR2: DFQATT and SNEGSKA (reference sequence). The sequenced CDR3 bases are TGCAGTGCTAGAGAAGGGACTTTGTATGGC. Residues: CSAREGTLYG. The whole CDR3 sequence is CSAREGTLYGYTF.

Of note for this clone: The read terminates 3 residues ahead of where the CDR3 ends, so the germline J gene completes it. The rearrangement joins TRBV6-1 to TRBJ2-4, with D maybe TRBD2 (6 bases). The ends were cut back, 3 bases at V and 8 bases at J, with 11 bases in the middle. Germline lookup yields CDR1 MNHNS and CDR2 SASEGT. The CDR3 has 13 amino acids. The covered CDR3 bases are TGTGCCAGCAGTGACGGGTCGGGGGACATT. It codes for CASSDGSGDI. The complete CDR3 protein is CASSDGSGDIQYF.

A remark on this clone: The sequence runs out 3 residues before the end of the CDR3; the remainder is reconstructed from the germline J gene. The rearrangement uses TRBV6-1 and TRBJ1-4; no clear D gene. The V gene's germline CDR1 is MNHNS and CDR2 SASEGT. The CDR3 extends over 14 amino acids. Trimming left V 2 bases short and J 8 bases short, with 12 bases between. CDR3 in amino acids: CASSEQAQREKLFF. Partial CDR3 DNA: TGTGCCAGCAGTGAACAGGCCCAGAGGGAAAAA.

Points on this clone: The CDR3 end lies 3 residues beyond the end of the read and is filled in from the germline J gene. The chain is built from TRBV10-3 and TRBJ2-1; 7 bases are shared with TRBD2. V was pared by 8 bases and J by 5 bases, with 6 bases of the junction left unmatched. Germline CDR1 and CDR2: ENHRY and SYGVKD. The CDR3 contains 13 residues. CDR3 loop: CAIGLGGDNEQFF. CDR3 DNA (partial): TGTGCCATCGGACTGGGGGGGGACAATGAG.

About this clone itself: The sequenced fragment ends 3 residues before the CDR3 boundary, so the rest is inferred from the germline J gene. This sequence joins TRBV7-9 and TRBJ2-7; 7 bases align to TRBD1. The CDR3 covers 15 residues. The V segment lost 1 base and the J segment 1 base; nucleotides outside the gene matches: 4. Germline V gene data show CDR1 as SEHNR and CDR2 as FQNEAQ (reference sequence). CDR3 bases read: TGTGCCAGCAGCTTAGAGGGGGCCAGTTCCTACGAG. This gives the protein CASSLEGASSYE. The complete CDR3 protein is CASSLEGASSYEQYF. Supplemented by reference TRBV7-9 and TRBJ2-7, the full variable domain reads DTGVSQNPRHKITKRGQNVTFRCDPISEHNRLYWYRQTLGQGPEFLTYFQNEAQLEKSRLLSDRFSAERPKGSFSTLEIQRTEQGDSAMYLCASSLEGASSYEQYFGPGTRLTVT.

A note on this clone: The read halts 3 residues ahead of the CDR3 end, with the missing end drawn from the germline J gene. The V gene is TRBV29-1, the J gene TRBJ2-4, with a tentative D call TRBD2 (6 bases). The V end was cut by 0 bases, the J end by 8 bases, with 11 bases between. CDR3 size: 13 residues. Germline loops: CDR1 SQVTM, CDR2 ANQGSEA. CDR3 DNA (partial): TGCAGCGTTGAAGACGGGAGAGGGGACATT. Encoded protein: CSVEDGRGDI. In full, the CDR3 is CSVEDGRGDIQYF.

Turning to this clone: The read terminates 3 residues ahead of where the CDR3 ends, so the germline J gene completes it. V is TRBV30 and J is TRBJ1-5; 9 bases fit TRBD1. From germline, CDR1 is GTSNPN and CDR2 SVGIG (reference sequence). Germline trimming cut 3 bases from V and 0 bases from J; bases unmatched to any gene: 3. CDR3 length: 15 amino acids. CDR3 in amino acids: CAWSGQGISNQPQHF. The DNA read from the CDR3 is TGTGCCTGGAGCGGACAGGGGATTAGCAATCAGCCC.

About this clone itself: From the germline J gene comes the end of the CDR3, since the read stops 3 residues before it. The V gene is TRBV5-4, the J gene TRBJ2-7, with TRBD2 identical over 11 bases. The germline CDR1 and CDR2 sequences are SGHNT and YYREEE (reference sequence). This CDR3 spans 15 amino acids. Trimming took 2 bases from V and 5 from J; bases not matched to a gene: 6. The CDR3 protein is CASSLRLAGINEQYF. The sequenced part of the CDR3 DNA is TGTGCCAGCAGCTTACGACTAGCGGGAATCAACGAG.

Concerning this clone itself: The read falls 3 residues short of the CDR3 end, and the missing part is taken from the germline J gene. The chain joins TRBV5-1 to TRBJ2-1; 11 bases align to TRBD2. V was pared by 0 bases and J by 0 bases, with 17 bases of the junction left unmatched. The CDR3 loop spans 22 amino acids. Germline V lookup: CDR1 SGHRS, CDR2 YFSETQ. The CDR3 DNA, read in part, is TGCGCCAGCAGCTTGGACGGGGGTTCCGGGACTAGCGGACCTAGCTCCTACAATGAG. Translation gives CASSLDGGSGTSGPSSYNE. In full, the CDR3 is CASSLDGGSGTSGPSSYNEQFF.

On this clone: The DNA ends 3 residues before the CDR3 does, and the rest of the CDR3 is filled in from the germline J gene. This sequence joins TRBV7-6 and TRBJ2-6; weak D call: TRBD1 (5 bases). The CDR3 has 18 residues. V gave up 4 bases and J gave up 0 bases, with 16 bases separating them. The germline CDR1 and CDR2 sequences are SGHVS and FNYEAQ. CDR3 region: CASSYVDTGFSGANVLTF. CDR3 DNA (partial): TGTGCCAGCAGCTACGTAGATACAGGATTCTCTGGGGCCAACGTC.

As to this clone: Sequencing ends 3 residues short of the CDR3 end; the germline J gene provides the rest. The V gene is TRBV4-2, the J gene TRBJ2-3; 13 bases fit TRBD2. Germline trimming cut 4 bases from V and 4 bases from J; bases unmatched to any gene: 11. The CDR3 has 18 amino acids. CDR1 and CDR2 (germline): LGHNA, YNFKEQ. This chain's CDR3 is CASSRTGTSGDKADTQYF. The DNA read from the CDR3 is TGTGCCAGCAGCCGAACCGGGACTAGCGGGGATAAGGCAGATACG.

The CDR3 loop is CASSPIPGDQPQHF. CDR3 DNA, as far as it was read: TGTGCCAGCTCCCCGATCCCCGGGGATCAGCCC. The chain recombines TRBV18 with TRBJ1-5; D unresolved. Read sequence stops 3 residues before the CDR3 end, and the germline J gene provides the missing end. This CDR3 contains 14 residues. Germline V lookup: CDR1 KGHSH, CDR2 LQKENI. The V gene lost 6 bases and the J gene lost 5 bases, with 14 bases spanning the gap.